One sample yielded the 18 T cell receptor beta chains listed below, sequenced in a study of blood T cell repertoires in COVID-19. TCRdb keeps only in-frame clones here, not all; method: immunoSEQ multiplex PCR. The data hold 150,000 to 200,000 clones, with 75% to 90% observed a single time. Material: peripheral blood. The receptor source for this set is a woman older than 75 with active or convalescent COVID-19.

V is TRBV7-8 and J is TRBJ1-4; weak D call: TRBD1 (6 bases). V was shortened by 5 bases and J by 3 bases, with 13 bases between the two germline ends. Per germline, CDR1 SGHVS and CDR2 FQNEAQ. CDR3 length: 15 amino acids. The CDR3 DNA is TGTGCCAGCAGCGCCTACAGGGTAGCTAATGAAAAACTGTTTTTT. Translated: CASSAYRVANEKLFF.

This clone showed up just a few times. The CDR3 sequence is CASSPPGLAGGLYNEQFF. The DNA of the CDR3 is TGTGCCAGCTCACCACCGGGACTAGCGGGGGGGTTATACAATGAGCAGTTCTTC. This chain joins TRBV18 and TRBJ2-1; 16 bases line up with TRBD2. The CDR3 totals 18 residues. V was pared by 0 bases and J by 4 bases, with 3 bases of the junction left unmatched. The germline V gene encodes CDR1 KGHSH and CDR2 LQKENI.

The CDR3 bases are TGTGCCAGCAGCCAAGTGGTCAGGCAAGAGAACACTGAAGCTTTCTTT. Translated: CASSQVVRQENTEAFF. The J gene is TRBJ1-1, the V gene TRBV3-1 (or the pseudogene TRBV3-2); D not certain. V lost 1 base to trimming and J lost 1 base, with 13 bases between them. The germline CDR1 and CDR2 sequences are LGHDT and YNNKEL (reference sequence). The CDR3 extends over 16 amino acids.

The rearrangement uses TRBV27 and TRBJ1-1, with 7 nucleotides matching TRBD1. CDR1 is MNHEY, CDR2 SMNVEV, per germline (reference sequence). The CDR3 loop spans 16 amino acids. V lost 5 bases, J lost 3 bases, and 12 bases stayed unmatched. CDR3 nucleotide sequence: TGTGCCAGCAGTCAAAGGGGGCGGGGTATGGACACTGAAGCTTTCTTT. Its protein is CASSQRGRGMDTEAFF.

The rearrangement joins TRBV6-1 to TRBJ1-4, with a tentative D call TRBD1 (5 bases). The CDR3 covers 14 residues. Per the germline V gene, CDR1 is MNHNS and CDR2 is SASEGT. Trimming removed 2 bases from V and 3 bases from J, with 7 bases in between. CDR3 loop: CASSEQGANEKLFF. For the CDR3, the DNA is TGTGCCAGCAGTGAACAGGGTGCTAATGAAAAACTGTTTTTT.

This clone has only a few counts. This rearrangement joins TRBV4-1 to TRBJ1-5; 8 positions match TRBD1. The junction had 8 bases not matched to a gene; V was cut back by 4 bases and J by 6 bases. CDR1 MGHRA and CDR2 YSYEKL come from the germline V gene. The CDR3 extends over 15 amino acids. The CDR3 DNA reads as TGCGCCAGCAGCCTAGATACAGGGGGACTTCAGCCCCAGCATTTT. This codes for CASSLDTGGLQPQHF.

This chain connects TRBV18 to TRBJ1-2; no definite D call. Germline loops: CDR1 KGHSH, CDR2 LQKENI. The CDR3 consists of 14 residues. The V end was cut by 5 bases, the J end by 8 bases, with 18 bases between. The CDR3 DNA reads TGTGCCAGCTCAGTTTCTCTAGCTCAGTACGGCTACACCTTC. Translating gives CASSVSLAQYGYTF.

This clone was detected a few times. V usage is TRBV5-6 and J usage is TRBJ1-2, with TRBD1 matching over 9 bases. Trimming took 6 bases from V and 8 from J; bases not matched to a gene: 8. The germline V gene has CDR1 SGHDT and CDR2 YYEEEE. The CDR3 is 13 amino acids. The CDR3 nucleotides are TGTGCCAGCACAAGGACAGGGGCCGGGGGCTACACCTTC. As protein: CASTRTGAGGYTF.

This clone has more than one count but fewer than ten. This rearrangement joins TRBV7-9 to TRBJ2-3, with 12 nucleotides matching TRBD2. V trimming: 5 bases; J trimming: 1 base; junction bases outside the gene matches: 1. In germline, CDR1 is SEHNR, CDR2 FQNEAQ (reference sequence). This CDR3 spans 15 amino acids. CDR3 coding DNA: TGTGCCAGCAGCAGGACTAGCGGGGGCACAGATACGCAGTATTTT. This codes for CASSRTSGGTDTQYF. The variable domain in full, completed from reference TRBV7-9 and TRBJ2-3, reads DTGVSQNPRHKITKRGQNVTFRCDPISEHNRLYWYRQTLGQGPEFLTYFQNEAQLEKSRLLSDRFSAERPKGSFSTLEIQRTEQGDSAMYLCASSRTSGGTDTQYFGPGTRLTVL.

The V and J genes are TRBV9 and TRBJ1-2; maybe TRBD1 (6 bases). The ends were cut back, 6 bases at V and 4 bases at J, with 19 bases in the middle. The CDR3 length is 15 residues. Germline assignment: CDR1 SGDLS and CDR2 YYNGEE. The CDR3 spells CASTLSDSPLYGYTF. CDR3 bases: TGTGCCAGCACCCTTTCGGACAGTCCCCTCTATGGCTACACCTTC.

This clone has a single count. The V call is TRBV5-5, the J call TRBJ1-2, with D unclear. This CDR3 is 13 amino acids long. Germline CDR1 SGHKS, CDR2 YYEKEE (reference sequence). The V end was cut by 2 bases, the J end by 5 bases, with 10 bases between. This chain's CDR3 is CASSFEGRYGYTF. The CDR3, as DNA: TGTGCCAGCAGCTTCGAGGGCAGATATGGCTACACCTTC.

V gene TRBV9 combines with J gene TRBJ2-5, with D uncertain. Per germline, CDR1 SGDLS and CDR2 YYNGEE. V lost 3 bases and J 7 bases, leaving 10 bases between the germline ends. The CDR3 covers 12 residues. The CDR3 DNA is TGTGCCAGCAGCGCAGATATGGTGACCCAGTACTTC. Its translation: CASSADMVTQYF.

J is TRBJ1-1 and V is TRBV6-1, with unresolved D. The CDR3 covers 14 residues. With 2 bases removed from V and 4 bases from J, the gap between germline ends came to 11 bases. Germline values: CDR1 MNHNS, CDR2 SASEGT. In nucleotides, the CDR3 is TGTGCCAGCAGTGAACGCGGGGATGTCACTGAAGCTTTCTTT. It is translated as CASSERGDVTEAFF.

CDR3 residues: CASSPLRDRGPEAFF. The CDR3 DNA follows: TGTGCCAGCTCACCACTCCGGGACAGGGGTCCTGAAGCTTTCTTT. This chain links TRBV18 with TRBJ1-1, with 10 bases aligning to TRBD1. Germline V gives CDR1 KGHSH, CDR2 LQKENI. CDR3 length: 15 amino acids. V lost 1 base, J lost 6 bases, and 5 bases stayed unmatched.

The rearrangement joins TRBV3-1 (or the pseudogene TRBV3-2) to TRBJ1-4; D remains unclear. Germline V lookup: CDR1 LGHDT, CDR2 YNNKEL (reference sequence). CDR3 size: 15 residues. The V end lost 4 bases, the J end lost 8 bases, and 17 bases lay between the germline ends. CDR3 nucleotide sequence: TGTGCCAGCAGCCTACCCTCTATCCTCGGGGAAAAACTGTTTTTT. Translating it yields CASSLPSILGEKLFF.

This rearrangement joins TRBV9 to TRBJ2-3; a weak D match, TRBD1 (6 bases). Germline V lookup: CDR1 SGDLS, CDR2 YYNGEE. The CDR3 extends over 14 amino acids. The V gene lost 4 bases and the J gene lost 4 bases, with 13 bases spanning the gap. CDR3 sequence (DNA): TGTGCCAGCAGCCCTCCTGGGGGCTCAGATACGCAGTATTTT. This translates into CASSPPGGSDTQYF.

This chain joins TRBV6-5 and TRBJ1-2, with a possible D match to TRBD1 (6 bases). Germline-derived CDR1 and CDR2 are MNHEY and SVGAGI. This CDR3 comprises 13 residues. Trimming shortened V by 4 bases and J by 8 bases, and 14 bases separated the two germline ends. CDR3 in DNA: TGTGCCAGCAGTTCCCGGGACACCGTCGGCTACACCTTC. Translation gives CASSSRDTVGYTF.

This chain connects TRBV29-1 to TRBJ1-2; 12 bases align to TRBD1. The CDR3 runs to 15 residues. The V gene end was trimmed by 4 bases and the J gene end by 4 bases; junction bases not matched to a gene: 7. Germline-derived CDR1 and CDR2 are SQVTM and ANQGSEA. CDR3 region: CSVASGTGGAYGYTF. The CDR3 nucleotides read TGCAGCGTTGCCTCCGGGACAGGGGGCGCCTATGGCTACACCTTC.